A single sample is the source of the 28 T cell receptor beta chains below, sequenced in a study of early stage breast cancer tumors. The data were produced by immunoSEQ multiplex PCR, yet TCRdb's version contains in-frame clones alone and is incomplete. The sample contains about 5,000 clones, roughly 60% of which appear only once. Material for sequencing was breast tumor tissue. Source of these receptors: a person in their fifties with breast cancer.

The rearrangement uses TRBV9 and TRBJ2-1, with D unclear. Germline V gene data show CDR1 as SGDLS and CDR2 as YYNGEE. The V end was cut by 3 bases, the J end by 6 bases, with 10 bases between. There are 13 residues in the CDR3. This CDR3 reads CASSAGPFNEQFF. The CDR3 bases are TGTGCCAGCAGCGCCGGCCCTTTCAATGAGCAGTTCTTC.

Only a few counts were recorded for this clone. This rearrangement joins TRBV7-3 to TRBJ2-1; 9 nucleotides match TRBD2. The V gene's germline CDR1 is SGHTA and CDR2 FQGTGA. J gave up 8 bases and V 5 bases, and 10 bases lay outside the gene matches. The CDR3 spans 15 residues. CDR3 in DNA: TGTGCCAGCAGCCCCCGGGGGACTAGCAGCCATGAGCAGTTCTTC. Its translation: CASSPRGTSSHEQFF.

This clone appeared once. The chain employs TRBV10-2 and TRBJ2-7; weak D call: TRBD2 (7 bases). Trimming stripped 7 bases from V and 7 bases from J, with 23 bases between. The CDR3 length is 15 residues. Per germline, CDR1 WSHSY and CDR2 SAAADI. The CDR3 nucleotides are TGCGCCAGCATCCAAACCGGGGGGCGGTTTGGAGAGCAGTACTTC. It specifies CASIQTGGRFGEQYF.

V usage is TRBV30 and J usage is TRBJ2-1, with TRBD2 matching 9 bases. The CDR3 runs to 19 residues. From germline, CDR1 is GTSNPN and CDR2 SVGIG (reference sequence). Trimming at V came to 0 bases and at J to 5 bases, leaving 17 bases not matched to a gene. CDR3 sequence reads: CAWSVLSGGYSGGNNEQFF. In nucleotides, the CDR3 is TGTGCCTGGAGTGTACTATCGGGGGGGTATAGCGGGGGAAACAATGAGCAGTTCTTC.

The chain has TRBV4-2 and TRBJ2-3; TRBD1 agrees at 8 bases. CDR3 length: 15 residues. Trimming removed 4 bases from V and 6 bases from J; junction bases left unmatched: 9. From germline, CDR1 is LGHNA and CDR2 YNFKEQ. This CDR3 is CASSLDRALPDTQYF. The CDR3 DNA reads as TGTGCCAGCAGCCTGGACAGGGCCCTACCCGATACGCAGTATTTT.

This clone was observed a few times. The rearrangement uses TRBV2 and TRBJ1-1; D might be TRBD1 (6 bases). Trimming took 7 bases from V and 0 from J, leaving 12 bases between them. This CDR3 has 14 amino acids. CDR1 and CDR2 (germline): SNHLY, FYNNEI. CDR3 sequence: CASNLQGMNTEAFF. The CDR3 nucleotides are TGTGCCAGCAACCTGCAGGGGATGAACACTGAAGCTTTCTTT. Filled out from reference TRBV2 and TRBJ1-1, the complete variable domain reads EPEVTQTPSHQVTQMGQEVILRCVPISNHLYFYWYRQILGQKVEFLVSFYNNEISEKSEIFDDQFSVERPDGSNFTLKIRSTKLEDSAMYFCASNLQGMNTEAFFGQGTRLTVV.

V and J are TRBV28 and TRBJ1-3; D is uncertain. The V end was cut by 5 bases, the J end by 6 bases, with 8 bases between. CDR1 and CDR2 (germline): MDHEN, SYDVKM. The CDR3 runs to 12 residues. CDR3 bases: TGTGCCAGCAGTCCCCTCACAAACACCATATATTTT. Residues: CASSPLTNTIYF.

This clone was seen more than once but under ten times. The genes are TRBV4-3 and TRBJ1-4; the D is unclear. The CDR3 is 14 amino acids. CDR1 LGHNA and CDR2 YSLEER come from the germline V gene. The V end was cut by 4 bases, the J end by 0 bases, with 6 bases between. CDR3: CASSPWATNEKLFF. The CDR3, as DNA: TGCGCCAGCAGCCCATGGGCAACTAATGAAAAACTGTTTTTT.

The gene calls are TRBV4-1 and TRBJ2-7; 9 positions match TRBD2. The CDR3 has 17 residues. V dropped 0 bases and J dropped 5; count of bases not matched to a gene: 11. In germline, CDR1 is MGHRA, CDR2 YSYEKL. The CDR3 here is CASSQDGLGGRVNEQYF. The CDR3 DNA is TGCGCCAGCAGCCAAGATGGTCTGGGCGGGAGGGTGAACGAGCAGTACTTC.

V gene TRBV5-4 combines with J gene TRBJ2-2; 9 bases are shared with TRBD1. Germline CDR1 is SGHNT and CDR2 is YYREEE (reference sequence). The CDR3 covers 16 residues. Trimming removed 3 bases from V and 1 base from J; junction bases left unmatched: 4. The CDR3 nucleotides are TGTGCCAGCAGCTCCGGGACAGGGCAGAACACCGGGGAGCTGTTTTTT. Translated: CASSSGTGQNTGELFF.

CDR3 sequence: CASSKDRGGTGELFF. CDR3 sequence (DNA): TGTGCCAGCAGTAAGGACAGGGGAGGAACCGGGGAGCTGTTTTTT. This chain connects TRBV2 to TRBJ2-2; 9 nucleotides match TRBD1. CDR1 and CDR2 from the germline V gene are SNHLY and FYNNEI. This CDR3 is built from 15 residues. Unmatched junction bases numbered 6, after V lost 5 bases and J lost 5 bases.

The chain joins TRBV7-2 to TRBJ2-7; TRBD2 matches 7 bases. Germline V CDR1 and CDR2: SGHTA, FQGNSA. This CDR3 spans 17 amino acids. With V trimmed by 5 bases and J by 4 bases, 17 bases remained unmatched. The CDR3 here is CASSPRPSGESGYEQYF. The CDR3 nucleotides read TGTGCCAGCAGCCCCCGGCCTAGCGGAGAATCTGGATACGAGCAGTACTTC.

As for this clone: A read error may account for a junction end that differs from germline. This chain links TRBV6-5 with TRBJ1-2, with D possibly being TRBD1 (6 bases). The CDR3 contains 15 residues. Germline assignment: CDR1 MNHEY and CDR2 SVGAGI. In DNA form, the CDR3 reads TGTGCCAGCAGTTACGATACCTCGGGGGCCACCAGATCAAACTTC. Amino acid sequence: CASSYDTSGATRSNF.

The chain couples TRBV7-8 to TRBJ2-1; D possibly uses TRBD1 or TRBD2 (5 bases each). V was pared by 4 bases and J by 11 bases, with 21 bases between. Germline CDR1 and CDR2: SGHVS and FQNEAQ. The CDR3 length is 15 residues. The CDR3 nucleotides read TGTGCCAGCAGCTGGGGGACGGGTGGATCGTTAAAGCAGTTCTTC. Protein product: CASSWGTGGSLKQFF.

Here the CDR3 reads CASSVTAGEMGNEQFF. The CDR3 nucleotides are TGTGCCAGCAGCGTAACGGCGGGAGAGATGGGGAATGAGCAGTTCTTC. This chain joins TRBV9 and TRBJ2-1; TRBD2 aligns across 7 bases. This CDR3 contains 16 residues. CDR1 and CDR2 from the germline V gene are SGDLS and YYNGEE. V shed 1 base, J shed 7 bases, and the junction held 11 bases outside the gene matches.

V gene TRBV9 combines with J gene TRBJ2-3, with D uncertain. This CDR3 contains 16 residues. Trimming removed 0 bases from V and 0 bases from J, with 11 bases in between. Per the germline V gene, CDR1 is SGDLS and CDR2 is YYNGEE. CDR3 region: CASSVAPGFSTDTQYF. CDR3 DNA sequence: TGTGCCAGCAGCGTAGCCCCCGGGTTTAGCACAGATACGCAGTATTTT.

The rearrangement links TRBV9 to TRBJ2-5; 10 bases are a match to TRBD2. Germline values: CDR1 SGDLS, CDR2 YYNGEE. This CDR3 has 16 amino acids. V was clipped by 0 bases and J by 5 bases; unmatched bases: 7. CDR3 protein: CASSVGSGGATETQYF. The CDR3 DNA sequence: TGTGCCAGCAGCGTAGGAAGCGGGGGGGCCACGGAGACCCAGTACTTC. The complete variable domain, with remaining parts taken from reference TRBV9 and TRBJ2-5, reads DSGVTQTPKHLITATGQRVTLRCSPRSGDLSVYWYQQSLDQGLQFLIQYYNGEERAKGNILERFSAQQFPDLHSELNLSSLELGDSALYFCASSVGSGGATETQYFGPGTRLLVL.

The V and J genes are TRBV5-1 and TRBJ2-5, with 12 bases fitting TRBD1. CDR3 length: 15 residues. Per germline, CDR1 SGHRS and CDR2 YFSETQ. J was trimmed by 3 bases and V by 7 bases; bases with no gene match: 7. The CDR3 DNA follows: TGCGCCAGCTCCAAAGGGACAGGGGGCGAAGAGACCCAGTACTTC. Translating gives CASSKGTGGEETQYF.

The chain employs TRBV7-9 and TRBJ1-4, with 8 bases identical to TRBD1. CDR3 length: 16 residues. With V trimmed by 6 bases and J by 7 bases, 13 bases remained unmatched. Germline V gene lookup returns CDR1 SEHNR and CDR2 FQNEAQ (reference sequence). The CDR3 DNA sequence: TGTGCCAGCAGTAGACGGACAGGGCGGGAGGGTGAAAAACTGTTTTTT. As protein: CASSRRTGREGEKLFF.

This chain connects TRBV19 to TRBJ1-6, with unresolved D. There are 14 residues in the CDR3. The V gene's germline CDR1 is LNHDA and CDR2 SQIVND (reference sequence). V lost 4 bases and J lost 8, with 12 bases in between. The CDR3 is CASSKWAPDSPLHF. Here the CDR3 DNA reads TGTGCCAGTAGTAAGTGGGCCCCGGATTCACCCCTCCACTTT.

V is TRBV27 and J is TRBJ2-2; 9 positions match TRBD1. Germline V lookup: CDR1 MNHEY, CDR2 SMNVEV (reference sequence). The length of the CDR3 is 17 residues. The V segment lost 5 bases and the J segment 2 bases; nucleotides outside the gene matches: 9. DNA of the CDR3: TGTGCCAGCAGTGTACTACCGGGACAGGGCAACACCGGGGAGCTGTTTTTT. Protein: CASSVLPGQGNTGELFF.

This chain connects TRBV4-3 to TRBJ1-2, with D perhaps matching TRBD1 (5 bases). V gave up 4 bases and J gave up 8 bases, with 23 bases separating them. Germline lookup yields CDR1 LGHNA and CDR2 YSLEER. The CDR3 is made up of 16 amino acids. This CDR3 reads CASSPTLTGPPEGYTF. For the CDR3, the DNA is TGCGCCAGCAGCCCGACCCTTACAGGTCCCCCGGAGGGCTACACCTTC.

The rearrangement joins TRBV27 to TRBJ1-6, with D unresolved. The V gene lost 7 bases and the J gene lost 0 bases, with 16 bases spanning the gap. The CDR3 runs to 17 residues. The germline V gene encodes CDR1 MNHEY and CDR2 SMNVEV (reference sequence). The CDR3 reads CASITQSLSSYNSPLHF. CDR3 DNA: TGTGCCAGCATCACACAATCCCTTAGCTCCTATAATTCACCCCTCCACTTT.

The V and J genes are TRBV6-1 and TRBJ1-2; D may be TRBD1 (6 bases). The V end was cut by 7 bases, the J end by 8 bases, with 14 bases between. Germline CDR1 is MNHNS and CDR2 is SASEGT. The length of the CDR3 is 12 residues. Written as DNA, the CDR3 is TGTGCCAGCATCGGGGAGGGGGTCGGCTACACCTTC. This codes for CASIGEGVGYTF.

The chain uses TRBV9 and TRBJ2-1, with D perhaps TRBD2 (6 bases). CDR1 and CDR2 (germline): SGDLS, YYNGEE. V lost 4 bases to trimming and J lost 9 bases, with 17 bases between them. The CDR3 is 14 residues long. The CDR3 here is CASSSRLDDGEQFF. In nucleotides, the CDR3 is TGTGCCAGCAGCTCCAGACTAGATGACGGTGAGCAGTTCTTC.

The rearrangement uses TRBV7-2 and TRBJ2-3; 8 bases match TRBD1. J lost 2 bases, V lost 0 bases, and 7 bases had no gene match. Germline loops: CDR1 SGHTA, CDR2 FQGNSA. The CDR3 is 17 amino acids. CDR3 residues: CASSLAGQGADTDTQYF. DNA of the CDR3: TGTGCCAGCAGCTTAGCGGGGCAGGGGGCTGACACAGATACGCAGTATTTT.

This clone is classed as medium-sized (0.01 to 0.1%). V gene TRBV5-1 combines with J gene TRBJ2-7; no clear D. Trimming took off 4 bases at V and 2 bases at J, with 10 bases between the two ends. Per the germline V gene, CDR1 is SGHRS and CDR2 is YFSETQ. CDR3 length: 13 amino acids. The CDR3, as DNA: TGCGCCAGCAGCCTGGATGGGGCCTACGAGCAGTACTTC. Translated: CASSLDGAYEQYF.

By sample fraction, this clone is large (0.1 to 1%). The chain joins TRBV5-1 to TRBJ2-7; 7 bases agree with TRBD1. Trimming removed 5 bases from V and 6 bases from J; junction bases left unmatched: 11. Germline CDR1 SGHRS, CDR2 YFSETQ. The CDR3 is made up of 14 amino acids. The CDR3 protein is CASRWDRNLGEQYF. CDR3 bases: TGCGCCAGCAGGTGGGACAGAAACCTCGGCGAGCAGTACTTC.